A few counts support the clone carrying this TCR beta chain. Its matching antigen is unknown. Germline V gives CDR1 SGHRS, CDR2 YFSETQ. V dropped 4 bases and J dropped 7 bases, with 11 bases sitting between them. The CDR3 loop spans 12 amino acids. These data originate in a study of regulatory T cells in long-lasting Graves disease. Points from the study as a whole: Tissue studied was limited to peripheral blood, excluding thyroid tissue.

CDR3 regions were amplified by Arm-PCR using iRepertoire HTBI primers to build TCR beta libraries. One entry per CDR3 protein, called by TCRdb with MiXCR from the multiplex PCR reads. The sample lists 420,000 or so distinct CDR3 sequences, 16% occurring once. Time point meaning: newly diagnosed GD, antithyroid drugs for less than 3 months. The TCR library was made from RNA extracted from PBMCs. Peripheral blood, approximately 9 milliliters per patient, was collected in EDTA tubes. Separately, the same data were catalogued under a study of T cells in Graves' hyperthyroidism and ophthalmopathy. That work states: When the TCR CDR3 underwent first-round RT-PCR, the HTBI primer set was used. For ophthalmopathy, model prediction preceded onset by a median around six months.

The sequences come from peripheral blood mononuclear cells (PBMCs), collected at new diagnosis, from a patient treated with antithyroid drugs. The clonotype comes from a woman between 18 and 29 years old with Graves disease. This chain joins TRBV5-1 and TRBJ1-2; possibly TRBD1 for D (6 bases). DNA for the CDR3: TGCGCCAGCAGCGAAACAGGGTCTGGCTACACCTTC. This codes for CASSETGSGYTF. The full variable domain, in which reference TRBV5-1 and TRBJ1-2 provide the parts outside the CDR3, is KAGVTQTPRYLIKTRGQQVTLSCSPISGHRSVSWYQQTPGQGLQFLFEYFSETQRNKGNFPGRFSGRQFSNSRSEMNVSTLELGDSALYLCASSETGSGYTFGSGTRLTVV.